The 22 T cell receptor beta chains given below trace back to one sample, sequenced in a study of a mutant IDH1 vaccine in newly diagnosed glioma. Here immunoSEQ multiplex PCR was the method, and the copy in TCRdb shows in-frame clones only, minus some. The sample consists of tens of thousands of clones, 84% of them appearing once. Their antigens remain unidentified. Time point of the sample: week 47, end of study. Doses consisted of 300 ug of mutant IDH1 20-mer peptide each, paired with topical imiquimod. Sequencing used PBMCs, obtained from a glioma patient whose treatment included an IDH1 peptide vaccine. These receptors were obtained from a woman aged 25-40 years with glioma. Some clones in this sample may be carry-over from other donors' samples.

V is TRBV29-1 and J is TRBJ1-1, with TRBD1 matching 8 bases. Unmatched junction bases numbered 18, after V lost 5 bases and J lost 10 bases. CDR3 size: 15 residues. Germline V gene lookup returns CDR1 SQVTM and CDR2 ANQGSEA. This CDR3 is CSVSPPGGKRVGAFF. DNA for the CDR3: TGCAGCGTTTCTCCTCCAGGGGGCAAGCGGGTGGGAGCTTTCTTT.

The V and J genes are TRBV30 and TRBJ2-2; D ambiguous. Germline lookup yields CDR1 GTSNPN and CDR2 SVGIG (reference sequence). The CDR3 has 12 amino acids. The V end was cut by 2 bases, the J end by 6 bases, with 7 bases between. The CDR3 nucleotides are TGTGCCTGGAGTTCTAACTCCGGGGAGCTGTTTTTT. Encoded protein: CAWSSNSGELFF.

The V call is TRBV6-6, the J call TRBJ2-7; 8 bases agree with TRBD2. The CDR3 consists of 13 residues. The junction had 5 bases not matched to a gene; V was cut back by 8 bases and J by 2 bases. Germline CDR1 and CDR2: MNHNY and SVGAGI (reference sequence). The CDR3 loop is CASREGPTYEQYF. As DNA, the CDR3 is TGTGCCAGCCGGGAGGGGCCCACCTACGAGCAGTACTTC.

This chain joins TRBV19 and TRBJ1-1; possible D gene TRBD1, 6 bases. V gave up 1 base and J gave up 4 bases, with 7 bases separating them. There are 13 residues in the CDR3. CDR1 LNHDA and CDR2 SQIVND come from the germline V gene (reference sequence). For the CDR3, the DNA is TGTGCCAGTAGTATAGTAGGGGGCACTGAAGCTTTCTTT. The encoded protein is CASSIVGGTEAFF.

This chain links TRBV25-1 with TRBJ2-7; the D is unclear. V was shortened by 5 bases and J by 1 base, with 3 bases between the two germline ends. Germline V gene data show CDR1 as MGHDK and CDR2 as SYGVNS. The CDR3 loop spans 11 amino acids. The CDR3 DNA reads TGTGCCAGCAGTACATCCTACGAGCAGTACTTC. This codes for CASSTSYEQYF.

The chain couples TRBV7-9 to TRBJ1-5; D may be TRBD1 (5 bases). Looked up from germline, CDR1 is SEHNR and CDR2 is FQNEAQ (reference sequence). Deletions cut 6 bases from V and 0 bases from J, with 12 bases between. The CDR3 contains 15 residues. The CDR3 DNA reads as TGTGCCAGCAGACCCCAGGGCCTTAGCAATCAGCCCCAGCATTTT. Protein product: CASRPQGLSNQPQHF.

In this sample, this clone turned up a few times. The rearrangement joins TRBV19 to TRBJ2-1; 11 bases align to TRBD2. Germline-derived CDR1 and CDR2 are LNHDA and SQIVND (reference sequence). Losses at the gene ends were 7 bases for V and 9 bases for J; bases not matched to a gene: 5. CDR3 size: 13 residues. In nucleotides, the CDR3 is TGTGCCAGTACGGCGGGACTAGCGGCTGAGCAGTTCTTC. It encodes CASTAGLAAEQFF.

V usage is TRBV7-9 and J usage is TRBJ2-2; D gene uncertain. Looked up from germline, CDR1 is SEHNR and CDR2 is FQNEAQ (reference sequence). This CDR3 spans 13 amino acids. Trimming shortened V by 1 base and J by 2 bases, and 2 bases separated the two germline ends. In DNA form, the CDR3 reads TGTGCCAGCAGCTTAGGAAACACCGGGGAGCTGTTTTTT. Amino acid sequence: CASSLGNTGELFF.

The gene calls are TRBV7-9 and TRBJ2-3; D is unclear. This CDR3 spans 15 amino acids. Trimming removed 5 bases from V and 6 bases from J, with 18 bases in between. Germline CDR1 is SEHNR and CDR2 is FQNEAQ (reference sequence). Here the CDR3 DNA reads TGTGCCAGCAGCACCCAGGCCGGGCAATATGATACGCAGTATTTT. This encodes CASSTQAGQYDTQYF.

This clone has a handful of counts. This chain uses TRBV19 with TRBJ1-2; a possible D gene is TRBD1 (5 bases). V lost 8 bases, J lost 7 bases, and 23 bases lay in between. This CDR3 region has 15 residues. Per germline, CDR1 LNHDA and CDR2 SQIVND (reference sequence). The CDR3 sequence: CASHQVQGRAGGYTF. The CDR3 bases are TGTGCCAGTCACCAGGTCCAGGGAAGGGCGGGTGGCTACACCTTC.

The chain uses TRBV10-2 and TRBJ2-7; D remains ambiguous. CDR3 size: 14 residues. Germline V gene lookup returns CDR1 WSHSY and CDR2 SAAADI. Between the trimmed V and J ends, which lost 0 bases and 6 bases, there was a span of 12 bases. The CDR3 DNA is TGCGCCAGCAGTGAGTCATACGGGCAGCGCGAGCAGTACTTC. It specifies CASSESYGQREQYF.

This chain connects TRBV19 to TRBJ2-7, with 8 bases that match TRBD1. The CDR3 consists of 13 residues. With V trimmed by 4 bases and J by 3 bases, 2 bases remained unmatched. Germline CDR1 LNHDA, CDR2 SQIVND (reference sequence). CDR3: CASSTDRGYEQYF. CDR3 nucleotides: TGTGCCAGTAGTACTGACAGGGGCTACGAGCAGTACTTC.

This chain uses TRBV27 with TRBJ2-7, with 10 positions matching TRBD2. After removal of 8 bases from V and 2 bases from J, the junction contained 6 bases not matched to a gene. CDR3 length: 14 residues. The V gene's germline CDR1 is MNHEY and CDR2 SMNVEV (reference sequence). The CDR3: CASARLAGAYEQYF. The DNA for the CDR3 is TGTGCCAGCGCCCGGCTAGCGGGGGCCTACGAGCAGTACTTC.

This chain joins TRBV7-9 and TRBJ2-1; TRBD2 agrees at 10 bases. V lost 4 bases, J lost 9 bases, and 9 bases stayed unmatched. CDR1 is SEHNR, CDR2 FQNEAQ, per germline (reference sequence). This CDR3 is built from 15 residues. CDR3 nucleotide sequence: TGTGCCAGCAGCTCAGCGGGAGGGCCGTCAAGTGAGCAGTTCTTC. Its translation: CASSSAGGPSSEQFF.

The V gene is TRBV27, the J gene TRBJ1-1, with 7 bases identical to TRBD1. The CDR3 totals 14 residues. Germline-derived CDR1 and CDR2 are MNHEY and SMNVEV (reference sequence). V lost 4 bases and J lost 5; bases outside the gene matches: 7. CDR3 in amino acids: CASSSETGSTEAFF. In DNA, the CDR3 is TGTGCCAGCAGTTCCGAGACAGGGTCTACTGAAGCTTTCTTT.

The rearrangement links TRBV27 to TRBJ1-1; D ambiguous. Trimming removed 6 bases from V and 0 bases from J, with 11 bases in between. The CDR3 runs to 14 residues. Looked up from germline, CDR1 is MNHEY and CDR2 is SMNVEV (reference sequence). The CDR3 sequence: CASRPPLMNTEAFF. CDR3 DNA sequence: TGTGCCAGCAGACCTCCCCTCATGAACACTGAAGCTTTCTTT.

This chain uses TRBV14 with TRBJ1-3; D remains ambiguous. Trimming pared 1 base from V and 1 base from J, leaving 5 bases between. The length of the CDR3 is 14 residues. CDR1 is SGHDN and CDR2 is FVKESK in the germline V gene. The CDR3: CASSQAGSGNTIYF. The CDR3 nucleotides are TGTGCCAGCAGCCAAGCGGGGTCTGGAAACACCATATATTTT.

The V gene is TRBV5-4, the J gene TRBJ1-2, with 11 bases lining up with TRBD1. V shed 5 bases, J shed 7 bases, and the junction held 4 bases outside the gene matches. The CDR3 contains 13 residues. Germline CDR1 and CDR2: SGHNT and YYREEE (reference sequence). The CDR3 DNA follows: TGTGCCAGCAGACGGACAGGGGGCGGTGGCTACACCTTC. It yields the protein CASRRTGGGGYTF.

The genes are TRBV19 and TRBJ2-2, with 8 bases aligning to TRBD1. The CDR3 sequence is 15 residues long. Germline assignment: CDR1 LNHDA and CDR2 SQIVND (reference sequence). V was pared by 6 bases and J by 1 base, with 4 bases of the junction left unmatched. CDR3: CASRPGTGNTGELFF. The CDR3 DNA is TGTGCCAGTAGACCCGGGACAGGGAACACCGGGGAGCTGTTTTTT. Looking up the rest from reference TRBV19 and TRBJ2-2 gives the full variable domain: DGGITQSPKYLFRKEGQNVTLSCEQNLNHDAMYWYRQDPGQGLRLIYYSQIVNDFQKGDIAEGYSVSREKKESFPLTVTSAQKNPTAFYLCASRPGTGNTGELFFGEGSRLTVL.

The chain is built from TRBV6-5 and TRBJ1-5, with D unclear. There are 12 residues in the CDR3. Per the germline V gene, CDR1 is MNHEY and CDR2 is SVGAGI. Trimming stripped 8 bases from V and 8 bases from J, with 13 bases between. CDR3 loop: CASGERKEPQHF. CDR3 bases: TGTGCCAGCGGGGAGAGGAAAGAGCCCCAGCATTTT.

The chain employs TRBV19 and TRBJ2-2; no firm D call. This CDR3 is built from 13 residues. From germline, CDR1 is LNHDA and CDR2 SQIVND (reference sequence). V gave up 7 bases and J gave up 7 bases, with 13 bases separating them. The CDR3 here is CASKITMLGELFF. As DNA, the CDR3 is TGTGCCAGTAAGATCACTATGCTCGGGGAGCTGTTTTTT.

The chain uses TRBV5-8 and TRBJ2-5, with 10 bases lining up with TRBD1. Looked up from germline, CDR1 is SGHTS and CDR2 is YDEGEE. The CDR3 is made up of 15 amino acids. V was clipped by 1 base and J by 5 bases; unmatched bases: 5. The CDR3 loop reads CASSLRQGAGETQYF. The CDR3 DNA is TGTGCCAGCAGCTTGAGACAGGGGGCAGGGGAGACCCAGTACTTC.